The present entry profiles one T cell receptor beta chain with its context. CDR1 and CDR2 (germline): SNHLY, FYNNEI. Trimming took 4 bases from V and 0 from J, leaving 13 bases between them. The CDR3 spans 16 residues. The data belong to a study of blood T cell repertoires in COVID-19. Libraries were prepared by immunoSEQ multiplex PCR; TCRdb keeps only in-frame clonotypes and omits some of them. The table shows around 200,000 clones, with around 80% occurring only once. The sequencing sample was made of peripheral blood. The receptor was derived from a man over 45 who had recovered from COVID-19. The rearrangement joins TRBV2 to TRBJ1-5; D may be TRBD1 (5 bases). The CDR3 loop reads CASSVGTLHSNQPQHF. CDR3 DNA sequence: TGTGCCAGCAGTGTAGGGACTCTGCATAGCAATCAGCCCCAGCATTTT.